The 19 T cell receptor beta chains below all came from one sample that was sequenced in a study of PD-1 blockade in classical Hodgkin lymphoma. Time point of the sample: cycle 4 day 1 (C4D1), after more than five weeks of nivolumab. With no exception, relapse followed autologous stem cell transplantation in all patients, and brentuximab vedotin exposure varied. Assay used: immunoSEQ multiplex PCR; TCRdb lists only in-frame clones, some missing. Among 110,000 or so clones listed, roughly nine tenths were seen once. The material sequenced was peripheral blood mononuclear cells (PBMCs), taken before the fourth cycle of nivolumab. Receptor source: a human donor with classical Hodgkin lymphoma.

The chain carries TRBV19 and TRBJ1-1, with D uncertain. The CDR3 extends over 13 amino acids. Germline-derived CDR1 and CDR2 are LNHDA and SQIVND (reference sequence). Trimming cost V 3 bases and J 3 bases, with 8 bases left between them. CDR3 coding DNA: TGTGCCAGTAGTATCCGCCGGGACACTGAAGCTTTCTTT. It encodes CASSIRRDTEAFF.

CDR3 sequence: CASSRPLARDSYNEQFF. The CDR3 coding sequence is TGTGCCAGCAGCAGACCGTTAGCGCGGGATTCCTACAATGAGCAGTTCTTC. The chain links TRBV9 to TRBJ2-1, with D possibly TRBD2 on 6 matching bases. This CDR3 has 17 amino acids. Germline CDR1 reads SGDLS; CDR2 reads YYNGEE. Trimming pared 4 bases from V and 1 base from J, leaving 18 bases between.

The chain carries TRBV5-1 and TRBJ2-7, with D unresolved. The CDR3 contains 15 residues. The V and J ends lost 0 bases and 3 bases respectively, with 13 bases between them. Germline lookup yields CDR1 SGHRS and CDR2 YFSETQ. This CDR3 is CASSLGNDDLYEQYF. DNA for the CDR3: TGCGCCAGCAGCTTGGGCAATGATGATCTCTACGAGCAGTACTTC.

This chain joins TRBV11-2 and TRBJ1-4, with 9 nucleotides matching TRBD1. The V gene end was trimmed by 1 base and the J gene end by 2 bases; junction bases not matched to a gene: 2. This CDR3 has 16 amino acids. Per germline, CDR1 SGHAT and CDR2 FQNNGV. The CDR3 DNA is TGTGCCAGCAGCTTAGCAGGGACAGGGACTAATGAAAAACTGTTTTTT. This translates into CASSLAGTGTNEKLFF. The complete variable domain, with remaining parts taken from reference TRBV11-2 and TRBJ1-4, reads EAGVAQSPRYKIIEKRQSVAFWCNPISGHATLYWYQQILGQGPKLLIQFQNNGVVDDSQLPKDRFSAERLKGVDSTLKIQPAKLEDSAVYLCASSLAGTGTNEKLFFGSGTQLSVL.

V usage is TRBV2 and J usage is TRBJ2-2; 11 nucleotides agree with TRBD2. This CDR3 comprises 16 residues. J lost 4 bases, V lost 6 bases, and 7 bases had no gene match. Germline assignment: CDR1 SNHLY and CDR2 FYNNEI. This CDR3 reads CASRPGLAGPTGELFF. The CDR3 DNA is TGTGCCAGCAGACCCGGACTAGCGGGCCCCACCGGGGAGCTGTTTTTT.

The V call is TRBV28, the J call TRBJ2-1; possibly TRBD1 for D (6 bases). Trimming left V 5 bases short and J 1 base short, with 15 bases between. From germline, CDR1 is MDHEN and CDR2 SYDVKM. CDR3 length equals 16 residues. CDR3 bases: TGTGCCAGCAGTATCTACAGGGTTATATCCTACAATGAGCAGTTCTTC. Protein product: CASSIYRVISYNEQFF.

This rearrangement joins TRBV28 to TRBJ2-1; 7 bases map to TRBD2. Germline V gene sequence: CDR1 MDHEN, CDR2 SYDVKM. Germline trimming cut 10 bases from V and 7 bases from J; bases unmatched to any gene: 13. The CDR3 is made up of 14 amino acids. CDR3 coding DNA: TGTGCCACCGACTTGGCGGGAGACTGGAATGAGCAGTTCTTC. It is translated as CATDLAGDWNEQFF.

CDR3 amino acids: CASSYRDRLINYGYTF. The CDR3 bases are TGTGCCAGCAGTTACCGCGACAGACTAATCAACTATGGCTACACCTTC. V usage is TRBV28 and J usage is TRBJ1-2, with D maybe TRBD1 (5 bases). Trimming removed 4 bases at V and 2 bases at J, with 17 bases between. CDR1 and CDR2 (germline): MDHEN, SYDVKM. The CDR3 sequence is 16 residues long.

This clone was seen a few times. The chain recombines TRBV28 with TRBJ1-2; the D is unclear. This CDR3 is built from 13 residues. V dropped 5 bases and J dropped 5 bases, with 12 bases sitting between them. Germline values: CDR1 MDHEN, CDR2 SYDVKM. CDR3 bases: TGTGCCAGCAGTGTGAGTTCGGTTTATGGCTACACCTTC. Its protein is CASSVSSVYGYTF.

The chain couples TRBV5-1 to TRBJ2-3, with D unclear. The CDR3 runs 11 residues. Trimming left V 0 bases short and J 4 bases short, with 0 bases between. Germline V lookup: CDR1 SGHRS, CDR2 YFSETQ. CDR3 DNA: TGCGCCAGCAGCTTGGCAGATACGCAGTATTTT. Translating gives CASSLADTQYF.

This clone was recorded a few times. The genes are TRBV2 and TRBJ2-5; D may be TRBD1 (6 bases). The CDR3 runs 12 residues. Trimming pared 11 bases from V and 4 bases from J, leaving 14 bases between. In germline, CDR1 is SNHLY, CDR2 FYNNEI. The CDR3 here is CAVQGIPETQYF. The DNA for the CDR3 is TGTGCCGTACAGGGCATCCCAGAGACCCAGTACTTC.

V is TRBV6-4 and J is TRBJ2-1; D may correspond to TRBD1 or TRBD2 (5 bases each). Trimming left V 4 bases short and J 2 bases short, with 12 bases between. CDR1 MRHNA and CDR2 SNTAGT come from the germline V gene. There are 15 residues in the CDR3. The DNA for the CDR3 is TGTGCCAGCAGTGTGGAGCAGGGAGCCTACAATGAGCAGTTCTTC. It codes for CASSVEQGAYNEQFF.

This clone has just one count. The rearrangement joins TRBV28 to TRBJ2-7; TRBD1 might be the D (6 bases). CDR1 and CDR2 from the germline V gene are MDHEN and SYDVKM. Trimming cost V 5 bases and J 5 bases, with 16 bases left between them. CDR3 length: 14 residues. CDR3 bases: TGTGCCAGCAGTGCCAGACTACAGGGCAACGAGCAGTACTTC. Its protein product is CASSARLQGNEQYF.

The chain uses TRBV29-1 and TRBJ2-2; 9 bases line up with TRBD2. The CDR3 loop spans 13 amino acids. Germline CDR1 and CDR2: SQVTM and ANQGSEA. Germline trimming cut 3 bases from V and 5 bases from J; bases unmatched to any gene: 1. The CDR3 loop is CSVESGRTGELFF. As DNA, the CDR3 is TGCAGCGTTGAGAGCGGGAGGACCGGGGAGCTGTTTTTT.

The V gene is TRBV5-1, the J gene TRBJ2-4; TRBD1 matches at 8 bases. CDR3 size: 15 residues. Germline V lookup: CDR1 SGHRS, CDR2 YFSETQ. Trimming cost V 4 bases and J 1 base; bases outside gene matches: 4. The chain's CDR3 is CASSGQGFAKNIQYF. The CDR3 DNA reads TGCGCCAGCAGCGGACAGGGCTTTGCCAAAAACATTCAGTACTTC.

A single count supports this clone. The genes are TRBV4-2 and TRBJ2-1; TRBD1 might be the D (6 bases). Germline CDR1 is LGHNA and CDR2 is YNFKEQ. This CDR3 spans 19 amino acids. V was trimmed by 0 bases and J by 2 bases, leaving 20 bases between them. The CDR3 nucleotides read TGTGCCAGCAGCCAAGACGCCCTCTTAGGGGGAAAGCCCTACAATGAGCAGTTCTTC. Translating gives CASSQDALLGGKPYNEQFF.

The genes are TRBV27 and TRBJ2-1, with 10 positions matching TRBD1. The trim removed 0 bases at V and 6 bases at J, leaving 5 bases unmatched. There are 16 residues in the CDR3. Germline assignment: CDR1 MNHEY and CDR2 SMNVEV (reference sequence). The CDR3 sequence is CASSLSGGTGVNEQFF. The CDR3 nucleotides read TGTGCCAGCAGTTTATCGGGAGGGACAGGGGTCAATGAGCAGTTCTTC.

V gene TRBV15 combines with J gene TRBJ2-7; TRBD1 might be the D (6 bases). Germline CDR1 and CDR2: LNHNV and YYDKDF (reference sequence). This CDR3 has 14 amino acids. With 1 base removed from V and 4 bases from J, the gap between germline ends came to 11 bases. CDR3 sequence reads: CATSRGGPIYEQYF. The DNA of the CDR3 is TGTGCCACCAGCAGAGGGGGGCCAATTTACGAGCAGTACTTC.

This clone was recorded only once. The chain links TRBV10-1 to TRBJ2-7; TRBD2 matches 10 bases. V trimming: 8 bases; J trimming: 5 bases; junction bases outside the gene matches: 3. Germline CDR1 is WNHNN and CDR2 is SYGVQD (reference sequence). The CDR3 extends over 12 amino acids. The CDR3 nucleotides are TGCGCCAGCTCGGGACTAGCGAACGAGCAGTACTTC. Protein product: CASSGLANEQYF.